This T cell receptor (beta chain) was retrieved from a study of cytomegalovirus exposure and HLA in healthy donors. Study-level results: The authors reported that TCR beta sequences could predict HLA-A and HLA-B alleles. These predictions were accurate for most subjects in the first cohort. Using a false discovery rate of 0.05, a later analysis showed that about 16,000 TCR beta sequences were associated with HLA alleles.

A word on this clone: Its antigen is not identified.

Germline CDR1 and CDR2: SGHRS and YFSETQ. The CDR3 totals 15 residues. Losses at the gene ends were 3 bases for V and 4 bases for J; bases not matched to a gene: 4. The PCR made use of 60 Vbeta and 13 Jbeta primers. Only in-frame clones appear in the TCRdb table, and some are missing; sequencing was by immunoSEQ multiplex PCR. The specimen's table records 100,000 to 150,000 clones. This TCR was recovered from a woman aged 40 to 49 in good health and CMV-seronegative. V gene TRBV5-1 combines with J gene TRBJ1-1, with 12 bases matching TRBD1. Sequencing used PBMCs. The chain's CDR3 is CASSSGQGASTEAFF. The CDR3 DNA reads as TGCGCCAGCAGCTCGGGACAGGGGGCTTCCACTGAAGCTTTCTTT.